These T cell receptor beta chains were read from a single sample in a study of beta chain features in type 1 diabetes. Some clones are missing from TCRdb's copy, which holds only in-frame ones; the method was immunoSEQ multiplex PCR. The sample has hundreds of thousands of clones; roughly an eighth are singletons. The sample comprised naive CD4+ T cells from blood. Receptors originate from a man between 18 and 35 years old with type 1 diabetes. Each CDR3 is given with its conserved first and last residue. The order of the fields is V gene, J gene, D gene, clone size, CDR3 DNA, CDR3 protein. A D gene is named only where the DNA matches it firmly. Rows give clone size only sometimes, using once, few, many, or a class for an expanded clone.

v_call: TRBV15; j_call: TRBJ2-2; d_call: -; clone_size: few; cdr3_nt: TGTGCCACCAGCAGAGATCCCGGGAACACCGGGGAGCTGTTTTTT; cdr3_aa: CATSRDPGNTGELFF
v_call: TRBV9; j_call: TRBJ2-1; d_call: TRBD2; clone_size: few; cdr3_nt: TGTGCCAGCAGCGTACTGGGACTAGCGGGCTCCTACAATGAGCAGTTCTTC; cdr3_aa: CASSVLGLAGSYNEQFF
v_call: TRBV12-5; j_call: TRBJ2-1; d_call: -; clone_size: -; cdr3_nt: TGTGCTAGTGGTTTGGTAACAGGGACCCTCGCCTACAATGAGCAGTTCTTC; cdr3_aa: CASGLVTGTLAYNEQFF
v_call: TRBV9; j_call: TRBJ2-5; d_call: TRBD2; clone_size: few; cdr3_nt: TGTGCCAGCAGCATCGGGGCGCGGGAGGGAGAGACCCAGTACTTC; cdr3_aa: CASSIGAREGETQYF
v_call: TRBV29-1; j_call: TRBJ2-7; d_call: TRBD1; clone_size: -; cdr3_nt: TGCAGCACCGGAGGGGACAGGTCTACTTTC; cdr3_aa: CSTGGDRSTF
v_call: TRBV29-1; j_call: TRBJ2-5; d_call: -; clone_size: -; cdr3_nt: TGCAGCGGATTAAGCCCTGGAGAGACCCAGTACTTC; cdr3_aa: CSGLSPGETQYF
v_call: TRBV7-9; j_call: TRBJ1-5; d_call: -; clone_size: -; cdr3_nt: TGTGCCAGCAGCCCGACAGAGGTGATTAGCAATCAGCCCCAGCATTTT; cdr3_aa: CASSPTEVISNQPQHF
v_call: TRBV30; j_call: TRBJ2-3; d_call: -; clone_size: -; cdr3_nt: TGTGCCTGGAGTGTACTCGAGGGGGGGAGAACAGATACGCAGTATTTT; cdr3_aa: CAWSVLEGGRTDTQYF
v_call: TRBV5-1; j_call: TRBJ2-5; d_call: TRBD2; clone_size: once; cdr3_nt: TGCGCCAGCATTTTAGCGGGGGAAGAGACCCAGTACTTC; cdr3_aa: CASILAGEETQYF
v_call: TRBV2; j_call: TRBJ2-6; d_call: TRBD2; clone_size: -; cdr3_nt: TGTGCCAGCAGCGGACTAGCGTCGTTCTCTGTCCTGACTTTC; cdr3_aa: CASSGLASFSVLTF
v_call: TRBV7-2; j_call: TRBJ2-7; d_call: -; clone_size: few; cdr3_nt: TGTGCCAGCAGCTTAGAATCTCCCGGGCCCTACGAGCAGTACTTC; cdr3_aa: CASSLESPGPYEQYF
v_call: TRBV30; j_call: TRBJ2-3; d_call: TRBD2; clone_size: -; cdr3_nt: TGTGCCTGGAGTGTACGAGGGAGGGGTTCGTTCGATACGCAGTATTTT; cdr3_aa: CAWSVRGRGSFDTQYF
v_call: TRBV6-6; j_call: TRBJ2-2; d_call: TRBD2; clone_size: -; cdr3_nt: TGTGCCAGCAGTTTGGGAGGGTACACCGGGGAGCTGTTTTTT; cdr3_aa: CASSLGGYTGELFF
v_call: TRBV30; j_call: TRBJ2-7; d_call: TRBD2; clone_size: few; cdr3_nt: TGTGCCTGGAGCGGCGGGAGCCCCTACGAGCAGTACTTC; cdr3_aa: CAWSGGSPYEQYF
v_call: TRBV7-9; j_call: TRBJ2-1; d_call: -; clone_size: -; cdr3_nt: TGTGCCAGCAGCCGACCCCGGAGGGGACTGGACAATGAGCAGTTCTTC; cdr3_aa: CASSRPRRGLDNEQFF
v_call: TRBV30; j_call: TRBJ1-1; d_call: -; clone_size: -; cdr3_nt: TGTGCCGCTAACTTCGGGAGAGGGGACACTGAAGCTTTCTTT; cdr3_aa: CAANFGRGDTEAFF
v_call: TRBV28; j_call: TRBJ1-1; d_call: -; clone_size: -; cdr3_nt: TGTGCCAGCAGTTCTCCTCAGGGGACCCTGGGCACTGAAGCTTTCTTT; cdr3_aa: CASSSPQGTLGTEAFF
v_call: TRBV6-5; j_call: TRBJ1-5; d_call: -; clone_size: -; cdr3_nt: TGTGCCAGCAGTTTCGAGCCCGGGGGGAATCAGCCCCAGCATTTT; cdr3_aa: CASSFEPGGNQPQHF
v_call: TRBV2; j_call: TRBJ1-5; d_call: -; clone_size: few; cdr3_nt: TGTGCCAGCAGTGAAGGGTCTCCCCAGCATTTT; cdr3_aa: CASSEGSPQHF
v_call: TRBV11-2; j_call: TRBJ2-7; d_call: TRBD1; clone_size: -; cdr3_nt: TGTGCCAGCAGCCGCGGGGACAGGTTCTACGAGCAGTACTTC; cdr3_aa: CASSRGDRFYEQYF
v_call: TRBV28; j_call: TRBJ2-7; d_call: -; clone_size: once; cdr3_nt: TGTGCCAGCAGATTGTCCCCGGCGGAGCAGTACTTC; cdr3_aa: CASRLSPAEQYF
v_call: TRBV10-1; j_call: TRBJ1-1; d_call: -; clone_size: -; cdr3_nt: TGCGCCAGCAGCAATTTGGACACTGAAGCTTTCTTT; cdr3_aa: CASSNLDTEAFF
v_call: TRBV7-9; j_call: TRBJ2-7; d_call: TRBD2; clone_size: -; cdr3_nt: TGTGCCAGCAGCCCTCGGACTAGCGGGAGTGACGAGCAGTACTTC; cdr3_aa: CASSPRTSGSDEQYF
v_call: TRBV5-6; j_call: TRBJ1-1; d_call: TRBD1; clone_size: few; cdr3_nt: TGTGCCAGCAGCCGACAGGGGGGAACCCTGAGCACTGAAGCTTTCTTT; cdr3_aa: CASSRQGGTLSTEAFF
v_call: TRBV28; j_call: TRBJ1-5; d_call: TRBD1; clone_size: -; cdr3_nt: TGTGCCAGCAGCCCGGGACAGGGGGATCAGCCCCAGCATTTT; cdr3_aa: CASSPGQGDQPQHF
v_call: TRBV7-2; j_call: TRBJ2-7; d_call: -; clone_size: few; cdr3_nt: TGTGCCAGCAGCACGGCCCGTGCTAGCGCGACCTACGAGCAGTACTTC; cdr3_aa: CASSTARASATYEQYF
v_call: TRBV27; j_call: TRBJ2-1; d_call: TRBD2; clone_size: few; cdr3_nt: TGTGCCAGCAGTTTAGCGGGGGGGTACCATGAGCAGTTCTTC; cdr3_aa: CASSLAGGYHEQFF
v_call: TRBV2; j_call: TRBJ2-7; d_call: -; clone_size: few; cdr3_nt: TGTGCCAGCAGTGTGGCCCCCGTGATACCCGAGCAGTACTTC; cdr3_aa: CASSVAPVIPEQYF
v_call: TRBV7-9; j_call: TRBJ1-2; d_call: -; clone_size: -; cdr3_nt: TGTGCCAGCAGCTTAGAGGGGGGCTACACCTTC; cdr3_aa: CASSLEGGYTF
v_call: TRBV15; j_call: TRBJ1-2; d_call: -; clone_size: -; cdr3_nt: TGTGCCACCAGCAGGGGCGGGCGCGGCTATGGCTACACCTTC; cdr3_aa: CATSRGGRGYGYTF
v_call: TRBV9; j_call: TRBJ2-2; d_call: TRBD1; clone_size: few; cdr3_nt: TGTGCCAGCAGGGAAGGACTTGAACAGGGGACCGGGGAGCTGTTTTTT; cdr3_aa: CASREGLEQGTGELFF
v_call: TRBV30; j_call: TRBJ1-1; d_call: -; clone_size: -; cdr3_nt: TGTGCCTGGAGTGTAGCGGGGGCCGGGAACACTGAAGCTTTCTTT; cdr3_aa: CAWSVAGAGNTEAFF
v_call: TRBV6-1; j_call: TRBJ2-2; d_call: TRBD1; clone_size: -; cdr3_nt: TGTGCCAGCAGTGAAAGGACAGGGGTAATCGGTGGGACCGGGGAGCTGTTTTTT; cdr3_aa: CASSERTGVIGGTGELFF
v_call: TRBV6-5; j_call: TRBJ2-3; d_call: -; clone_size: -; cdr3_nt: TGTGCCAGCAGCACGTGGACAATCGACGATACGCAGTATTTT; cdr3_aa: CASSTWTIDDTQYF
v_call: TRBV18; j_call: TRBJ2-5; d_call: -; clone_size: few; cdr3_nt: TGTGCCAGCTCACCGGGCCAGGGTCAAGAGACCCAGTACTTC; cdr3_aa: CASSPGQGQETQYF
v_call: TRBV9; j_call: TRBJ2-5; d_call: -; clone_size: few; cdr3_nt: TGTGCCAGCAGCGTAGTGGGGGCCCAGGGAGAGACCCAGTACTTC; cdr3_aa: CASSVVGAQGETQYF
v_call: TRBV21-1; j_call: TRBJ2-4; d_call: -; clone_size: few; cdr3_nt: TGTGCCAGCAGCAAAGGAGGGGGTTTTGGTCTAGCCAAAAACATTCAGTACTTC; cdr3_aa: CASSKGGGFGLAKNIQYF
v_call: TRBV4-2; j_call: TRBJ2-7; d_call: TRBD2; clone_size: few; cdr3_nt: TGTGCCAGCAGCCAAGCGGGGGGACGCTACGAGCAGTACTTC; cdr3_aa: CASSQAGGRYEQYF
v_call: TRBV11-2; j_call: TRBJ1-2; d_call: -; clone_size: -; cdr3_nt: TGTGCCAGCACCCCAGACTCAGGGAACTATGGCTACACCTTC; cdr3_aa: CASTPDSGNYGYTF
v_call: TRBV18; j_call: TRBJ2-5; d_call: -; clone_size: few; cdr3_nt: TGTGCCAGCTCACCACGGGCTGGCGGTATAGAGACCCAGTACTTC; cdr3_aa: CASSPRAGGIETQYF
v_call: TRBV9; j_call: TRBJ2-1; d_call: TRBD2; clone_size: few; cdr3_nt: TGTGCCAGCAGCGGTGGCAGACTAGCGGACTACAATGAGCAGTTCTTC; cdr3_aa: CASSGGRLADYNEQFF
v_call: TRBV5-1; j_call: TRBJ1-3; d_call: -; clone_size: few; cdr3_nt: TGCGCCAGCAGCTTGGGGACAACCTCTGGAAACACCATATATTTT; cdr3_aa: CASSLGTTSGNTIYF
v_call: TRBV6-6; j_call: TRBJ1-3; d_call: -; clone_size: -; cdr3_nt: TGTGCCAGCAGTCCCCAGGGGCTAGAAGGAAACACCATATATTTT; cdr3_aa: CASSPQGLEGNTIYF
v_call: TRBV7-9; j_call: TRBJ2-1; d_call: -; clone_size: few; cdr3_nt: TGTGCCAGCAGCTTTCGGGGAGTGGAGAATGAGCAGTTCTTC; cdr3_aa: CASSFRGVENEQFF
v_call: TRBV27; j_call: TRBJ1-1; d_call: -; clone_size: -; cdr3_nt: TGTGCCAGCAGTACGCGGGCAGGGATGAACACTGAAGCTTTCTTT; cdr3_aa: CASSTRAGMNTEAFF
v_call: TRBV6-5; j_call: TRBJ2-7; d_call: -; clone_size: -; cdr3_nt: TGTGCCAGCGGGAACCACAGGAGCTACGAGCAGTACTTC; cdr3_aa: CASGNHRSYEQYF
v_call: TRBV23-1; j_call: TRBJ2-3; d_call: -; clone_size: many; cdr3_nt: TGCGCCCAAGGCTTTAGCACAGATACGCAGTATTTT; cdr3_aa: CAQGFSTDTQYF
v_call: TRBV5-1; j_call: TRBJ2-1; d_call: -; clone_size: -; cdr3_nt: TGCGCCAGCAGCTCCCGGGACCCTCGCCTCGGTGAGCAGTTCTTC; cdr3_aa: CASSSRDPRLGEQFF
v_call: TRBV30; j_call: TRBJ1-2; d_call: -; clone_size: few; cdr3_nt: TGTGCCTGGAGTGTAGAGGGCTCCAACCCCGGTGGCTACACCTTC; cdr3_aa: CAWSVEGSNPGGYTF
v_call: TRBV30; j_call: TRBJ1-2; d_call: -; clone_size: few; cdr3_nt: TGTGCCTGGAGTGTGGGCTATGGCTACACCTTC; cdr3_aa: CAWSVGYGYTF
v_call: TRBV7-2; j_call: TRBJ2-1; d_call: TRBD1; clone_size: few; cdr3_nt: TGTGCCAGCAGCTTAGAGGGCAGGGGGACGAATGAGCAGTTCTTC; cdr3_aa: CASSLEGRGTNEQFF
v_call: TRBV2; j_call: TRBJ2-4; d_call: TRBD2; clone_size: few; cdr3_nt: TGTGCCAGCAAAGGGCTAGCGGGGGTAACAGTAGCCAAAAACATTCAGTACTTC; cdr3_aa: CASKGLAGVTVAKNIQYF
v_call: TRBV30; j_call: TRBJ2-3; d_call: TRBD2; clone_size: -; cdr3_nt: TGTGCCTGGAACAGCTTAGCGGGAGGGCCGGCAGATACGCAGTATTTT; cdr3_aa: CAWNSLAGGPADTQYF
v_call: TRBV29-1; j_call: TRBJ2-4; d_call: -; clone_size: -; cdr3_nt: TGCAGCGTTGAAGATTCGGGCTTGGTGGACATTCAGTACTTC; cdr3_aa: CSVEDSGLVDIQYF